The clone carrying this TCR beta chain counts as medium-sized by frequency. As yet, its antigen is unknown. UMI-tagged TRB cDNA libraries were built via 5' RACE. TCRdb reworked the 5' RACE reads into one entry per CDR3 protein, no DNA. This table lists over 5,500 distinct CDR3 sequences. The CDR3 consists of 15 residues. Looked up from germline, CDR1 is SEHNR and CDR2 is FQNEAQ (reference sequence). Per CD8+ T cell subset, triplicate sorts of 300,000 cells each were done. Those CD8+ T cells considered naive were CD45RO-CCR7+CD27+CD95-. These data belong to a study of CXCR3-negative and CXCR3-positive naive CD8 T cells. Study-wide results and caveats: CXCR3-expressing naive cells carried TRB CDR3s more hydrophobic than those of CXCR3-negative naive cells. After cryopreservation, expression of CXCR3 was partially reduced, and most assays were run with fresh PBMCs.

The sequence came from a human donor in good health. Some clones in this sample may be carry-over from other donors' samples. The chain uses TRBV7-9 and TRBJ2-7; TCRdb returns TRBD1, unconfirmable since there is no DNA. What was sequenced was naive CXCR3+ CD8+ T cells from blood. Subset specified: CD45RO-CCR7+CD27+CD95- naive CD8+ T cells expressing CXCR3 (TNR3+). The chain's CDR3 is CASSPQDSASYEQYF. The complete variable domain, with remaining parts taken from reference TRBV7-9 and TRBJ2-7, reads DTGVSQNPRHKITKRGQNVTFRCDPISEHNRLYWYRQTLGQGPEFLTYFQNEAQLEKSRLLSDRFSAERPKGSFSTLEIQRTEQGDSAMYLCASSPQDSASYEQYFGPGTRLTVT.